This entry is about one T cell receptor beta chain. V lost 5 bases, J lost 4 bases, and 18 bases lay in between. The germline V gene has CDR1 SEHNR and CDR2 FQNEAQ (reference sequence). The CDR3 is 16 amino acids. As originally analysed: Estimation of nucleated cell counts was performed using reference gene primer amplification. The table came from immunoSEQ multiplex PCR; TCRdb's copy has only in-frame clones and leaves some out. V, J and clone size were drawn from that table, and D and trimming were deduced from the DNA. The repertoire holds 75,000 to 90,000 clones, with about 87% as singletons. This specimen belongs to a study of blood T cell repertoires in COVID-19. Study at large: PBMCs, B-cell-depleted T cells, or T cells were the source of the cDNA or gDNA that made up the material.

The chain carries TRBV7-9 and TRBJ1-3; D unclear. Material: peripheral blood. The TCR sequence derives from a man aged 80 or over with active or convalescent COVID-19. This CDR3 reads CASSLSTSTGGNTIYF. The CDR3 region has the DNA TGTGCCAGCAGCCTGAGCACTTCAACGGGAGGAAACACCATATATTTT.